The clone carrying this T cell receptor beta chain was seen many times. The sample belongs to a study of OX40 agonist ivuxolimab in advanced cancers. Only in-frame clones appear in the TCRdb table, and some are missing; sequencing was by immunoSEQ multiplex PCR. The table has nearly 60,000 clones, approximately 78% seen once. The origin of this receptor is an adult with an advanced solid tumor such as melanoma, head and neck, liver or kidney cancer. The sequencing used CD4+ or CD8+ T cells sorted from blood, collected in a trial of the OX40 agonist ivuxolimab.

Here the CDR3 DNA reads TGCGCCAGCAGCCCCGGGGAGGGGGGAATGAACACTGAAGCTTTCTTT. Translated: CASSPGEGGMNTEAFF. The V gene is TRBV4-1, the J gene TRBJ1-1, with D possibly being TRBD1 (6 bases). The V end was cut by 4 bases, the J end by 0 bases, with 15 bases between. The CDR3 is 16 amino acids. Germline V gene data show CDR1 as MGHRA and CDR2 as YSYEKL.